There are many counts of the clone carrying this T cell receptor gamma chain. Its target is unknown. The TCRdb record carries a much larger clone's protein, which differs from this DNA's translation at residue 5; a read error is the likely cause, and the protein listed here is the DNA translation. Bulk repertoires came from Vgamma9/Vdelta2+ or Vdelta2-negative gammadelta T cells flow-sorted from PBMC. CDR3 length: 12 residues. CDR1 is GITISATS, CDR2 ISYDGTV, per germline (reference sequence). Unmatched junction bases numbered 8, after V lost 5 bases and J lost 7 bases. Sequencing covered both gamma and delta TCR chains per sample. TCRdb reprocessed the multiplex PCR reads through CATT. The sample lists some 13,000 gamma-chain clones; around 1.6% were seen once. This sample is part of a study of γδ T cells in repeated Plasmodium falciparum infection. Study context: Malian children with intense seasonal malaria exposure were compared with matched Australian children.

Broader study findings: Vdelta2-negative gammadelta repertoires appeared less diverse and less shared in Malian than Australian children.

The origin of this receptor is a pool of human donors (malaria-infected and uninfected, not separated). The rearrangement links TRGV9 to TRGJ1 or TRGJ2. TCRdb carries no J gene annotation; the J gene was assigned here by matching the DNA with germline. Material for sequencing was gamma-delta T cells from blood. The CDR3 nucleotides read TGTGCCTTGTGGGGGCCACACTATAAGAAACTCTTT. Its translation is CALWGPHYKKLF.